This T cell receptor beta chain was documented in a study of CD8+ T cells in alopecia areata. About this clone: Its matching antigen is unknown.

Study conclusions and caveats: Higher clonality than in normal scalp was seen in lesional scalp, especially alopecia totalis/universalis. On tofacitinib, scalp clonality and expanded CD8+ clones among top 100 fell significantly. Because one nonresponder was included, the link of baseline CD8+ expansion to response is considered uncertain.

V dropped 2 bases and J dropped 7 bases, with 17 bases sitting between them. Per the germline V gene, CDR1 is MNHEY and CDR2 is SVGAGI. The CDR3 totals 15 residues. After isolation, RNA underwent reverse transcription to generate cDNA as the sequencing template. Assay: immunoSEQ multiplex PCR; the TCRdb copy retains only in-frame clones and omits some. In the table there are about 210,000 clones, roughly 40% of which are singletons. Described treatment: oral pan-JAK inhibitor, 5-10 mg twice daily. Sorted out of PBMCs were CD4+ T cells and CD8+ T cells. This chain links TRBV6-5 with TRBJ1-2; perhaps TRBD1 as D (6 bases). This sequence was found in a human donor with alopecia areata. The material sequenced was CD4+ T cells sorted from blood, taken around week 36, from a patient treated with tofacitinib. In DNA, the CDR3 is TGTGCCAGCAGTTACACAACAGGGAGGACGGGTGGCTACACCTTC. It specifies CASSYTTGRTGGYTF.